This T cell receptor beta chain was captured by sequencing in a study of blood T cells in healthy people across ages. A sample-barcoded 5' primer and a J-beta primer mix were used in a second PCR of about 7 to 11 cycles. TCRdb called the 5' RACE reads again in MiXCR, with one record for every CDR3 protein. The table records 900,000 to 950,000 distinct CDR3 sequences, about 27% of them present only once. It was ten milliliters of peripheral blood that were drawn from each donor. Every sample had a minimum of 6 million PBMCs isolated. A word on this clonotype: Its antigen is still unknown.

Study results and limitations: More naive CD4+ cells and higher diversity marked long-lived donors relative to aged donors.

Germline assignment: CDR1 LGHNA and CDR2 YSLEER. The CDR3 totals 14 residues. The ends were cut back, 0 bases at V and 8 bases at J, with 13 bases in the middle. The sample also formed part of further work on T cells of mothers and their children. That study adds: Using the M1S primer, the second PCR added sample barcodes along with 2-4 random nucleotides.

The TCR was taken from a woman in her 40s in good health. The specimen sequenced was blood. V is TRBV4-3 and J is TRBJ1-2; perhaps TRBD1 as D (5 bases). The CDR3: CASSQDWQGGGYTF. Written as DNA, the CDR3 is TGCGCCAGCAGCCAAGATTGGCAGGGAGGAGGCTACACCTTC.